This T cell receptor (beta chain) is drawn from a study of vaccination and CD4 T cells after COVID-19. Study background: The peptides that stimulated the cells were overlapping spike peptides from SARS-CoV-2, HCoV-NL63, HCoV-OC43 and HCoV-229E. Study conclusions and caveats: Reactive clonotype counts went from median about 20 after infection to about 38 after vaccination, nonsignificantly.

Regarding treatment: approximately nine-day PBMC culture with coronavirus spike peptide pools or control peptides (ViraFEST assay). During the years 2011-2018, before the COVID-19 pandemic, the unexposed donor's CD4+ T cells were collected. To note about this clonotype: The antigen remains unidentified.

An Oncomine TCR Beta short-read assay was used to sequence the DNA from cultured CD4+ T cells. The source of extracted genomic DNA was cultured CD4+ T cells. TCRdb re-analysed the PCR reads in MiXCR, keeping a single row per CDR3 protein. The data contain 9,000 to 10,000 distinct CDR3 sequences, about 28% of them singletons. Sequences were obtained from CD4+ T cells from blood, cultured in vitro. The TCR originated in a human donor in good health.

CDR3 loop: CSARATVGNQPQHF. For the CDR3, the DNA is TGCAGTGCTAGGGCGACAGTGGGCAATCAGCCCCAGCATTTT. J is TRBJ1-5 and V is TRBV20-1, with D tentatively TRBD1 (5 bases). Germline V gene lookup returns CDR1 DFQATT and CDR2 SNEGSKA (reference sequence). Trimming pared 3 bases from V and 2 bases from J, leaving 11 bases between. The CDR3 contains 14 residues.